These 27 T cell receptor beta chains were sequenced from one sample in a study of cytomegalovirus exposure and HLA in healthy donors. Vbeta (60) and Jbeta (13) primers were used in the PCR. Repertoires were generated with immunoSEQ multiplex PCR, while TCRdb's copy carries only in-frame clones and drops some. The data contain 150,000 to 200,000 clones, 75% to 80% of them seen just once; the ten biggest clones take up roughly 13%. Sequenced material: PBMCs. Receptors originate from a man aged 50 to 59 in good health and CMV-seropositive.

With respect to this clone: A junction boundary mismatches the germline segment, possibly from a read error. Distinct nucleotide sequences in the sample also encode this CDR3. The chain combines TRBV30 with TRBJ2-3, with D tentatively TRBD2 (6 bases). The CDR3 is 15 residues long. Germline V CDR1 and CDR2: GTSNPN, SVGIG (reference sequence). CDR3 DNA sequence: TGCGCCTGGAGTTGGGGACTCGAAGGGACAGATACGCAGTATTTT. Translation: CAWSWGLEGTDTQYF.

V and J are TRBV2 and TRBJ2-3, with TRBD2 matching 7 bases. V lost 2 bases, J lost 4 bases, and 3 bases stayed unmatched. CDR1 is SNHLY, CDR2 FYNNEI, per germline. The CDR3 loop spans 14 amino acids. The CDR3 DNA is TGTGCCAGCAGTGAATCGGGGGGAGCAGATACGCAGTATTTT. Amino acid sequence: CASSESGGADTQYF.

The V and J genes are TRBV5-6 and TRBJ2-2, with D hard to call. Trimming pared 0 bases from V and 2 bases from J, leaving 8 bases between. This CDR3 is 15 amino acids long. Per germline, CDR1 SGHDT and CDR2 YYEEEE. The CDR3 nucleotides read TGTGCCAGCAGCTTGGGACAAACTAACACCGGGGAGCTGTTTTTT. This encodes CASSLGQTNTGELFF.

The chain joins TRBV11-2 to TRBJ2-3; D may be TRBD1 (6 bases). The germline gives CDR1 SGHAT, CDR2 FQNNGV. Trimming left V 5 bases short and J 8 bases short, with 23 bases between. The CDR3 sequence is 16 residues long. CDR3 coding DNA: TGTGCCAGCAGCATACCACAGGGTCCTAGAAGGGCTACGCAGTATTTT. Translated: CASSIPQGPRRATQYF. The variable domain in full, with the rest retrieved from reference TRBV11-2 and TRBJ2-3, is EAGVAQSPRYKIIEKRQSVAFWCNPISGHATLYWYQQILGQGPKLLIQFQNNGVVDDSQLPKDRFSAERLKGVDSTLKIQPAKLEDSAVYLCASSIPQGPRRATQYFGPGTRLTVL.

This chain's CDR3 is CASTSPTGELFF. For the CDR3, the DNA is TGTGCCAGTACATCCCCGACCGGGGAGCTGTTTTTT. The rearrangement links TRBV6-1 to TRBJ2-2; D is undetermined. The CDR3 has 12 residues. In germline, CDR1 is MNHNS, CDR2 SASEGT. Trimming took off 9 bases at V and 5 bases at J, with 10 bases between the two ends.

The V and J genes are TRBV18 and TRBJ1-4, with TRBD1 identical over 8 bases. CDR3 size: 14 residues. J lost 6 bases, V lost 3 bases, and 3 bases had no gene match. The germline CDR1 and CDR2 sequences are KGHSH and LQKENI. CDR3 amino acids: CASSPPGQDEKLFF. The CDR3 nucleotides are TGTGCCAGCTCACCCCCGGGACAGGATGAAAAACTGTTTTTT.

This clone was observed a handful of times. This sequence joins TRBV6-5 and TRBJ1-2, with D possibly being TRBD1 (5 bases). From germline, CDR1 is MNHEY and CDR2 SVGAGI. V was shortened by 7 bases and J by 6 bases, with 15 bases between the two germline ends. The CDR3 covers 13 residues. The CDR3 nucleotides are TGTGCCAGCACCCCCTTGGGGGGGGATGGCTACACCTTC. Protein: CASTPLGGDGYTF.

The V gene is TRBV5-1, the J gene TRBJ1-4; 7 bases are a match to TRBD1. Germline V CDR1 and CDR2: SGHRS, YFSETQ. The CDR3 extends over 15 amino acids. V trimming: 3 bases; J trimming: 2 bases; junction bases outside the gene matches: 4. This chain's CDR3 is CASSSYRGTNEKLFF. CDR3 nucleotides: TGCGCCAGCAGCTCCTACAGGGGTACTAATGAAAAACTGTTTTTT.

This rearrangement joins TRBV2 to TRBJ1-1; 8 bases fit TRBD1. Germline CDR1 SNHLY, CDR2 FYNNEI. This CDR3 comprises 13 residues. Losses at the gene ends were 6 bases for V and 11 bases for J; bases not matched to a gene: 11. The CDR3 loop reads CASRDRVARFAFF. The CDR3 bases are TGTGCCAGCAGGGACAGGGTTGCAAGGTTTGCTTTCTTT.

The rearrangement joins TRBV5-5 to TRBJ2-7, with TRBD1 matching 7 bases. V trimming: 4 bases; J trimming: 0 bases; junction bases outside the gene matches: 7. The CDR3 runs to 15 residues. The germline gives CDR1 SGHKS, CDR2 YYEKEE (reference sequence). The CDR3 is CASSAHGTDSYEQYF. DNA of the CDR3: TGTGCCAGCAGCGCCCACGGGACAGACTCCTACGAGCAGTACTTC.

The genes are TRBV6-5 and TRBJ1-1; D remains ambiguous. The CDR3 extends over 15 amino acids. Germline values: CDR1 MNHEY, CDR2 SVGAGI. Trimming took off 4 bases at V and 0 bases at J, with 12 bases between the two ends. The CDR3 region has the DNA TGTGCCAGCAGTTCGAGGCCGATTTTGAACACTGAAGCTTTCTTT. It encodes CASSSRPILNTEAFF.

The rearrangement links TRBV5-1 to TRBJ1-2; D not certain. V was pared by 4 bases and J by 2 bases, with 15 bases between. The germline V gene has CDR1 SGHRS and CDR2 YFSETQ. This CDR3 region has 15 residues. CDR3 sequence: CASSPYHGLNYGYTF. The CDR3 nucleotides are TGCGCCAGCAGCCCCTACCACGGACTCAACTATGGCTACACCTTC.

The genes are TRBV11-2 and TRBJ1-1; 10 nucleotides line up with TRBD1. V gave up 3 bases and J gave up 0 bases; unmatched junction bases: 7. The germline V gene encodes CDR1 SGHAT and CDR2 FQNNGV. This CDR3 is 17 amino acids long. The CDR3 is CASSLGDRGLLNTEAFF. The CDR3 DNA reads as TGTGCCAGCAGCTTGGGGGACAGGGGCCTACTGAACACTGAAGCTTTCTTT.

The J gene is TRBJ2-5, the V gene TRBV7-9; D gene unclear. Germline CDR1 is SEHNR and CDR2 is FQNEAQ (reference sequence). The CDR3 is 11 amino acids. V lost 0 bases to trimming and J lost 7 bases, with 3 bases between them. For the CDR3, the DNA is TGTGCCAGCAGCTTAGCGGCGACCCAGTACTTC. This codes for CASSLAATQYF.

The chain joins TRBV6-1 to TRBJ1-5; 9 nucleotides match TRBD1. Trimming took 7 bases from V and 6 from J; bases not matched to a gene: 10. The CDR3 contains 15 residues. Germline assignment: CDR1 MNHNS and CDR2 SASEGT. DNA for the CDR3: TGTGCCAGCACTTCAGGACAGGGGACCAGTCAGCCCCAGCATTTT. Translation gives CASTSGQGTSQPQHF.

This clone was counted between two and nine times. V is TRBV4-1 and J is TRBJ2-5; D is uncertain. This CDR3 region has 13 residues. V was cut by 3 bases and J by 4 bases, with 9 bases left in between. Germline V gene lookup returns CDR1 MGHRA and CDR2 YSYEKL. Written as DNA, the CDR3 is TGCGCCAGCAGCCAGTGGCAGCGAGAGACCCAGTACTTC. Amino acid sequence: CASSQWQRETQYF.

The genes are TRBV5-1 and TRBJ2-5, with D unclear. V gave up 0 bases and J gave up 0 bases, with 9 bases separating them. The germline V gene encodes CDR1 SGHRS and CDR2 YFSETQ. The CDR3 has 15 residues. CDR3 DNA: TGCGCCAGCAGCTTGGCTAGACGGCACCAAGAGACCCAGTACTTC. It codes for CASSLARRHQETQYF.

This clone appeared a few times. The chain carries TRBV27 and TRBJ2-3; D gene uncertain. Germline lookup yields CDR1 MNHEY and CDR2 SMNVEV (reference sequence). The V and J ends lost 5 bases and 5 bases respectively, with 11 bases between them. This CDR3 contains 13 residues. In DNA form, the CDR3 reads TGTGCCAGCAGTCCCCACTCTGGAGATACGCAGTATTTT. Amino acid sequence: CASSPHSGDTQYF.

The chain recombines TRBV18 with TRBJ1-2; the D gene is possibly TRBD1 (5 bases). Germline V lookup: CDR1 KGHSH, CDR2 LQKENI. Trimming stripped 3 bases from V and 8 bases from J, with 16 bases between. CDR3 length: 14 residues. The CDR3: CASSPRGLEGGYTF. Written as DNA, the CDR3 is TGTGCCAGCTCACCTAGGGGTCTTGAAGGCGGCTACACCTTC.

The chain recombines TRBV9 with TRBJ1-2; D unresolved. This CDR3 has 15 amino acids. The germline gives CDR1 SGDLS, CDR2 YYNGEE. The V end was cut by 4 bases, the J end by 7 bases, with 20 bases between. CDR3 in DNA: TGTGCCAGCAGCTCAGCGCGAGACGGGAGAAGTGGCTACACCTTC. It encodes CASSSARDGRSGYTF.

There are a few counts of this clone. This chain uses TRBV6-5 with TRBJ1-5; D is perhaps TRBD1 (6 bases). Trimming removed 5 bases from V and 7 bases from J, with 15 bases in between. The CDR3 consists of 14 residues. The germline CDR1 and CDR2 sequences are MNHEY and SVGAGI. The CDR3 region has the DNA TGTGCCAGCAGTCCCGACAGGTCTCGGCAGCCCCAGCATTTT. Its translation: CASSPDRSRQPQHF.

The CDR3 sequence is CATSRVAQSGANVLTF. DNA of the CDR3: TGTGCCACCAGCAGAGTTGCACAGTCTGGGGCCAACGTCCTGACTTTC. The chain couples TRBV15 to TRBJ2-6; D gene uncertain. The germline CDR1 and CDR2 sequences are LNHNV and YYDKDF (reference sequence). Deletions cut 1 base from V and 1 base from J, with 8 bases between. The CDR3 extends over 16 amino acids. Full variable domain (outside the CDR3, taken from reference TRBV15 and TRBJ2-6): DAMVIQNPRYQVTQFGKPVTLSCSQTLNHNVMYWYQQKSSQAPKLLFHYYDKDFNNEADTPDNFQSRRPNTSFCFLDIRSPGLGDTAMYLCATSRVAQSGANVLTFGAGSRLTVL.

This chain connects TRBV15 to TRBJ1-4; TRBD1 aligns across 12 bases. From germline, CDR1 is LNHNV and CDR2 YYDKDF (reference sequence). This CDR3 contains 18 residues. The trim removed 4 bases at V and 6 bases at J, leaving 12 bases unmatched. The DNA for the CDR3 is TGTGCCACCAGCAACGCGGGGGACAGGGGGCGCCCCCATGAAAAACTGTTTTTT. This translates into CATSNAGDRGRPHEKLFF.

CDR3 bases: TGTGCCAGCATAAGACCCCGGGATAAGGTCGAACTGTTTTTT. The encoded protein is CASIRPRDKVELFF. The chain has TRBV25-1 and TRBJ1-4, with D unclear. The CDR3 is 14 amino acids. The germline V gene encodes CDR1 MGHDK and CDR2 SYGVNS. Between the trimmed V and J ends, which lost 7 bases and 12 bases, there was a span of 21 bases. The whole variable domain, filled in from reference TRBV25-1 and TRBJ1-4, reads EADIYQTPRYLVIGTGKKITLECSQTMGHDKMYWYQQDPGMELHLIHYSYGVNSTEKGDLSSESTVSRIRTEHFPLTLESARPSHTSQYLCASIRPRDKVELFFGSGTQLSVL.

The chain couples TRBV7-9 to TRBJ2-3; 10 bases map to TRBD1. The CDR3 extends over 14 amino acids. From germline, CDR1 is SEHNR and CDR2 FQNEAQ (reference sequence). The ends lost 4 bases at V and 3 bases at J; junction bases unmatched: 1. CDR3 in amino acids: CASSSGQGTDTQYF. In DNA form, the CDR3 reads TGTGCCAGCAGCTCGGGACAGGGGACAGATACGCAGTATTTT.

The chain recombines TRBV9 with TRBJ2-5; 13 bases are a match to TRBD2. Germline assignment: CDR1 SGDLS and CDR2 YYNGEE. The junction had 3 bases not matched to a gene; V was cut back by 0 bases and J by 4 bases. The CDR3 covers 16 residues. CDR3 DNA: TGTGCCAGCAGCGTAGGTGGACTAGCGGGGGTAGAGACCCAGTACTTC. This translates into CASSVGGLAGVETQYF. The full variable domain, its missing parts supplied by reference TRBV9 and TRBJ2-5, is DSGVTQTPKHLITATGQRVTLRCSPRSGDLSVYWYQQSLDQGLQFLIQYYNGEERAKGNILERFSAQQFPDLHSELNLSSLELGDSALYFCASSVGGLAGVETQYFGPGTRLLVL.

This chain links TRBV4-1 with TRBJ1-2, with unresolved D. The CDR3 loop spans 15 amino acids. Germline CDR1 is MGHRA and CDR2 is YSYEKL. Trimming removed 0 bases from V and 4 bases from J, with 12 bases in between. CDR3 nucleotide sequence: TGCGCCAGCAGCCAAGACGAGGCCTCCCCCTATGGCTACACCTTC. Translating gives CASSQDEASPYGYTF.